This TCR beta chain was found in a study of spatial heterogeneity in lung cancer. Study results and caveats: Counts that tracked tumor mutation counts were those of expanded intratumoral alpha and beta TCRs. Ubiquitous and regional expanded TCR counts tracked ubiquitous and regional nonsynonymous mutations, respectively.

A distinct unique molecular identifier was carried by each TCR cDNA molecule. TCRdb processed the 5' RACE reads anew with MiXCR; each CDR3 protein has one entry. The sample has nearly 25,000 distinct CDR3 sequences, approximately 10% seen once. There are many counts of this clonotype. What it binds is not known. Trimming took off 2 bases at V and 6 bases at J, with 2 bases between the two ends. The CDR3 totals 11 residues. Germline loops: CDR1 SEHNR, CDR2 FQNEAQ (reference sequence). Time point described: sample taken at primary tumor resection. Around 70 TRACERx patients with early, untreated non-small cell lung cancer donated samples. Sequencing covered unsorted whole RNA taken from tumor, nontumor lung or frozen PBMC.

This sample comprised lung tumor tissue, obtained at surgery. The J gene is TRBJ2-1, the V gene TRBV7-9; D gene uncertain. The source of this sequence is a male donor with early-stage non-small cell lung cancer. The CDR3 here is CASSLINEQFF. As DNA, the CDR3 is TGTGCCAGCAGCTTAATCAATGAGCAGTTCTTC.